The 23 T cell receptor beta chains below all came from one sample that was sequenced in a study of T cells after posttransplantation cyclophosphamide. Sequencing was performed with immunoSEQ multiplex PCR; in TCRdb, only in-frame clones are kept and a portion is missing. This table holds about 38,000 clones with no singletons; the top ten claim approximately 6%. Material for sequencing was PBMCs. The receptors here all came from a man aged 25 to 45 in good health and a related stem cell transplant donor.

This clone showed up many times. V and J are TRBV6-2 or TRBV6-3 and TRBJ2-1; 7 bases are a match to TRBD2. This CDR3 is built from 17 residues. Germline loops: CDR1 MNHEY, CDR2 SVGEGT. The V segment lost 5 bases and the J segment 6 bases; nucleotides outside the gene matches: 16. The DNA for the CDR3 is TGTGCCAGCAGTCACCCGTTAGAGCGGGGTGGGCCCAATGAGCAGTTCTTC. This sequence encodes CASSHPLERGGPNEQFF.

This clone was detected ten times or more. Here the CDR3 DNA reads TGTGCCAGCAGCGTAGGCGAGGGGATCAACACCGGGGAGCTGTTTTTT. This encodes CASSVGEGINTGELFF. V usage is TRBV9 and J usage is TRBJ2-2; TRBD1 or TRBD2 may be the D gene (5 bases each). Trimming left V 0 bases short and J 2 bases short, with 11 bases between. CDR1 is SGDLS and CDR2 is YYNGEE in the germline V gene. CDR3 length: 16 amino acids.

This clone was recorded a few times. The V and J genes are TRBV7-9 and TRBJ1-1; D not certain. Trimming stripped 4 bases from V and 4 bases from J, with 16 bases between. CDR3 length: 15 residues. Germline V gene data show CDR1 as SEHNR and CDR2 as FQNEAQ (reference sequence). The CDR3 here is CASSSLSGLGTEAFF. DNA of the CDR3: TGTGCCAGCAGCTCCCTGAGTGGGCTTGGCACTGAAGCTTTCTTT.

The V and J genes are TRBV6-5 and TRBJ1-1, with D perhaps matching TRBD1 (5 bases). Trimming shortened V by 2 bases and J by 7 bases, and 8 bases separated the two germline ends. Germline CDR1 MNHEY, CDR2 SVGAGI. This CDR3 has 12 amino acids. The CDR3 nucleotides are TGTGCCAGCAGTTACGGACACCTTGAAGCTTTCTTT. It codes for CASSYGHLEAFF.

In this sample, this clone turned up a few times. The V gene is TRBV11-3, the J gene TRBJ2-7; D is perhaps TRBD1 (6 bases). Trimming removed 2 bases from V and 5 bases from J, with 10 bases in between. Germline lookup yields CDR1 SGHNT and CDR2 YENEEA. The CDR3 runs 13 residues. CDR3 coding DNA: TGTGCCAGCAGCTTAACAGGGTTACACGAGCAGTACTTC. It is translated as CASSLTGLHEQYF.

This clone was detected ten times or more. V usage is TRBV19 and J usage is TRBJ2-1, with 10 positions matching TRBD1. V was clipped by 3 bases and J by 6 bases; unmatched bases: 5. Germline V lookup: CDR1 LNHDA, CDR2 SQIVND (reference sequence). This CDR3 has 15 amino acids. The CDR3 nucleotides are TGTGCCAGTAGTATCTCCGGGACAGGGGCCAATGAGCAGTTCTTC. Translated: CASSISGTGANEQFF. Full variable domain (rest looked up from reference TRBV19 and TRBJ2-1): DGGITQSPKYLFRKEGQNVTLSCEQNLNHDAMYWYRQDPGQGLRLIYYSQIVNDFQKGDIAEGYSVSREKKESFPLTVTSAQKNPTAFYLCASSISGTGANEQFFGPGTRLTVL.

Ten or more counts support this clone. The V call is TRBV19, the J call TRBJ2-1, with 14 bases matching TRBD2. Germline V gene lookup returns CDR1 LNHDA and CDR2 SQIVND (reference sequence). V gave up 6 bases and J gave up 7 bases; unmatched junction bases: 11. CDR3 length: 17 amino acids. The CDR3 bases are TGTGCCAGTAGCCCTGGGGGACTAGCGGGGGACGGGAATGAGCAGTTCTTC. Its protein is CASSPGGLAGDGNEQFF.

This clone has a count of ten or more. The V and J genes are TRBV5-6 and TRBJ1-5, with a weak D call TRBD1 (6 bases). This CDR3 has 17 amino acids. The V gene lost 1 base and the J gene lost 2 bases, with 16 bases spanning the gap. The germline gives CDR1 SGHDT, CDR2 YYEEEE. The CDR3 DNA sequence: TGTGCCAGCAGCTTGATGGCAGGGGAGTTCGGCAATCAGCCCCAGCATTTT. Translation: CASSLMAGEFGNQPQHF.

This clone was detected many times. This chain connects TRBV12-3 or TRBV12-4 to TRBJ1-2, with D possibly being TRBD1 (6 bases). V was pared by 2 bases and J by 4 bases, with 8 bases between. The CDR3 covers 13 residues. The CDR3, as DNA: TGTGCCAGCAGTTTACAGGGGTTCTATGGCTACACCTTC. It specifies CASSLQGFYGYTF.

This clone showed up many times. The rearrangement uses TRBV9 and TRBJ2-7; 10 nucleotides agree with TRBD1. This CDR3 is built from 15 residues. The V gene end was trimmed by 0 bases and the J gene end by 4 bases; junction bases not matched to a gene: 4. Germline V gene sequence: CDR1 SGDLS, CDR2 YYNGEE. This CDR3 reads CASSVGGQGMYEQYF. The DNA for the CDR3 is TGTGCCAGCAGCGTAGGGGGACAGGGGATGTACGAGCAGTACTTC.

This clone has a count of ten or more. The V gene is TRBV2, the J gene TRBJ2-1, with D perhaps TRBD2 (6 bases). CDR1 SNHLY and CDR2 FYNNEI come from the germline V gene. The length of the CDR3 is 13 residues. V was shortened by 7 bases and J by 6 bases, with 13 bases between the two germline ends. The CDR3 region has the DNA TGTGCCAGCAACCGGGACTTTGCCAATGAGCAGTTCTTC. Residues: CASNRDFANEQFF.

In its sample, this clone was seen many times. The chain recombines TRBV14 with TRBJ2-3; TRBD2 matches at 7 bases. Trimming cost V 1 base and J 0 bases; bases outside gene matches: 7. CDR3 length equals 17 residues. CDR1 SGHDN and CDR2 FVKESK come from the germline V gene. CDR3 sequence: CASSQVAGVTSTDTQYF. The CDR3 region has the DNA TGTGCCAGCAGCCAAGTGGCGGGAGTTACCAGCACAGATACGCAGTATTTT.

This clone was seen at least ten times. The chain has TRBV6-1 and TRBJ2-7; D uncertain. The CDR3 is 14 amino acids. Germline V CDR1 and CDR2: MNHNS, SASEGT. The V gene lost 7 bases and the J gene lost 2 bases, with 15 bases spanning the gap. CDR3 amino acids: CASTRHHGTYEQYF. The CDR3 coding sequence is TGTGCCAGCACCCGACACCACGGCACCTACGAGCAGTACTTC.

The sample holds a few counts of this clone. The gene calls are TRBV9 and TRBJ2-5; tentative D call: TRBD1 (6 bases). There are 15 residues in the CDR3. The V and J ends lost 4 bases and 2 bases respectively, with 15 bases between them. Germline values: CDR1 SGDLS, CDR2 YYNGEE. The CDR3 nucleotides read TGTGCCAGCAGCCGTAGAGGGGGAGTACAAGAGACCCAGTACTTC. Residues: CASSRRGGVQETQYF.

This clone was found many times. CDR3 residues: CASGATSGGALEQFF. In DNA form, the CDR3 reads TGTGCCAGTGGGGCCACTAGCGGGGGGGCTCTTGAGCAGTTCTTC. This rearrangement joins TRBV19 to TRBJ2-1, with 13 bases aligning to TRBD2. The CDR3 runs 15 residues. Germline values: CDR1 LNHDA, CDR2 SQIVND (reference sequence). J gave up 9 bases and V 8 bases, and 10 bases lay outside the gene matches.

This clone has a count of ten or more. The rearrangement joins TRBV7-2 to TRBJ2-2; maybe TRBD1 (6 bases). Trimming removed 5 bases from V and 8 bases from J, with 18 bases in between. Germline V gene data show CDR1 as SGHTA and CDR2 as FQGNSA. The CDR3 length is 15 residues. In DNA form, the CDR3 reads TGTGCCAGCAGCGTTGGGACATGGGGGATAGGGGAGCTGTTTTTT. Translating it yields CASSVGTWGIGELFF.

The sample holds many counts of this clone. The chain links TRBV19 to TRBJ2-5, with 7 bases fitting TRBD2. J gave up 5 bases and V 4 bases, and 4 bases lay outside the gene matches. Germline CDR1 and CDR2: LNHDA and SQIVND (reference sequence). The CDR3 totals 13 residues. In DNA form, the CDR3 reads TGTGCCAGTAGTAGGGGACTAAGGGAGACCCAGTACTTC. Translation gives CASSRGLRETQYF.

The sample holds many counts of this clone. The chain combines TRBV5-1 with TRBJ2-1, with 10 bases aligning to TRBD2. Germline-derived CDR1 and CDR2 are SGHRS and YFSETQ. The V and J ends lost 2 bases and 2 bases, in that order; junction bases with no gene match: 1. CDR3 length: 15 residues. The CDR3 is CASSFSGGPYNEQFF. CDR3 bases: TGCGCCAGCAGCTTTAGCGGGGGGCCCTACAATGAGCAGTTCTTC.

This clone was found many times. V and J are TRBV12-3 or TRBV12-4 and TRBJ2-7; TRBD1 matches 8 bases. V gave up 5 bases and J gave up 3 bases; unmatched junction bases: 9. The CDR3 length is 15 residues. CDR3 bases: TGTGCCAGCAGTGCCCGACGGGACAGGATCTACGAGCAGTACTTC. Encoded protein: CASSARRDRIYEQYF.

The CDR3 DNA sequence: TGTGCCAGCAGGGGCCCCCGGGGGAGCACAGATACGCAGTATTTT. It codes for CASRGPRGSTDTQYF. V gene TRBV28 combines with J gene TRBJ2-3; D possibly corresponds to TRBD2 (6 bases). V gave up 6 bases and J gave up 0 bases, with 13 bases separating them. The CDR3 extends over 15 amino acids. Germline V gene sequence: CDR1 MDHEN, CDR2 SYDVKM.

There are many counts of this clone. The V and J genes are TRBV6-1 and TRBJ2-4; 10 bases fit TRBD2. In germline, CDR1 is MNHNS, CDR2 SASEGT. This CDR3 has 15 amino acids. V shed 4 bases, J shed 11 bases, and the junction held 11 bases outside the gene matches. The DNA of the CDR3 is TGTGCCAGCAGTGCAAGGACTAGCGGCGTAGTGGTTCAGTACTTC. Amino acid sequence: CASSARTSGVVVQYF.

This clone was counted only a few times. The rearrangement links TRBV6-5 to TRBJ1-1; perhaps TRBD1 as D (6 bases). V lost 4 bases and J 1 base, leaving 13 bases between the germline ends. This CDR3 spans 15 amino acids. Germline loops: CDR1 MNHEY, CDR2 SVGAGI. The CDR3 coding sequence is TGTGCCAGCAGTTCCAACAGACAGGAGAACACTGAAGCTTTCTTT. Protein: CASSSNRQENTEAFF.

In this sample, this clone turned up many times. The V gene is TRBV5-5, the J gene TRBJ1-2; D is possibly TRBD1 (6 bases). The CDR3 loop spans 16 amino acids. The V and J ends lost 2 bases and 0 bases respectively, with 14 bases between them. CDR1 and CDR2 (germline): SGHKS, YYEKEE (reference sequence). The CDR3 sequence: CASSFVSGASNYGYTF. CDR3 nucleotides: TGTGCCAGCAGCTTCGTATCAGGGGCTTCTAACTATGGCTACACCTTC. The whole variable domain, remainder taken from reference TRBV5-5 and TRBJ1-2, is DAGVTQSPTHLIKTRGQQVTLRCSPISGHKSVSWYQQVLGQGPQFIFQYYEKEERGRGNFPDRFSARQFPNYSSELNVNALLLGDSALYLCASSFVSGASNYGYTFGSGTRLTVV.